There are a few counts of the clone carrying this TCR beta chain. What it binds is not known. These data come from a study of CD8+ T cells in alopecia areata. As for the study in general: In an open-label trial, patients got 5 to 10 mg tofacitinib twice daily. A 6-month period off drug followed tofacitinib, which lasted 6 to 18 months.

Study outcomes and limitations: Although TCR sharing was seen in mice, sharing across patients was less clear, possibly for HLA-related reasons.

With 4 bases clipped from V and 2 bases from J, the junction kept 7 bases outside the gene matches. There are 15 residues in the CDR3. Germline V gene lookup returns CDR1 ENHRY and CDR2 SYGVKD. TCR sequencing used cDNA made by reverse transcription of extracted RNA. Profiling relied on immunoSEQ multiplex PCR, and the TCRdb table lists in-frame clones only, not all of them. The sample contains around 140,000 clones, approximately 49% of which appear only once. V and J are TRBV10-3 and TRBJ2-7, with 8 bases fitting TRBD1. The starting material was CD8+ T cells sorted from blood, obtained at week 0. This TCR was sampled from a human donor with alopecia areata. In nucleotides, the CDR3 is TGTGCCATCAGTGTGGACAGGGCCCCCACCTACGAGCAGTACTTC. Translating gives CAISVDRAPTYEQYF.